This T cell receptor beta chain comes out of a study of blood T cell repertoires in COVID-19. This CDR3 is 14 amino acids long. The V gene end was trimmed by 3 bases and the J gene end by 5 bases; junction bases not matched to a gene: 3. Germline CDR1 reads LGHNA; CDR2 reads YNFKEQ. Individuals drawn from some 25 US areas were roughly 18 to 95 years old. Categorization into cohorts depended on clinical history that participants reported. Recovery meant two consecutive negative NP/OP PCR tests, professional clearance, or resolved symptoms. Assay: immunoSEQ multiplex PCR; the TCRdb copy retains only in-frame clones and omits some. The table records fewer than 500,000 clones, roughly 87% of them present only once.

V and J are TRBV4-2 and TRBJ2-3; 9 bases are a match to TRBD2. This sequence originates from a woman younger than 35 who had recovered from COVID-19. The material sequenced was PBMCs or T cells enriched from blood (not recorded which). The CDR3 DNA follows: TGTGCCAGCAGCCAGCGGGGGGGTGAAGATACGCAGTATTTT. Its protein product is CASSQRGGEDTQYF.